This T cell receptor beta chain originates from a study of cytomegalovirus exposure and HLA in healthy donors. Researchers ran the PCR with 60 Vbeta and 13 Jbeta primers. Some clones are missing from TCRdb's copy, which holds only in-frame ones; the method was immunoSEQ multiplex PCR. The table has more than 90,000 clones, 81% seen once. Of note for this clone: The antigen remains unidentified.

Overall study findings and caveats: V segments that were indistinguishable, TRBV6-2 and TRBV6-3 among them, were omitted from analysis. According to an earlier analysis, most TCR beta V segments yielded productive rearrangements about 87% or about 30% of the time. Fewer N-insertions than the approximately 610-donor mean were reportedly shown by an Asian-associated ancestry cluster in a later analysis.

Germline V gene data show CDR1 as SGHTA and CDR2 as FQGNSA. The CDR3 runs 18 residues. Trimming left V 0 bases short and J 8 bases short, with 25 bases between. This TCR was sampled from an older woman in good health and CMV-seropositive. Sequenced input: PBMCs. The chain links TRBV7-2 to TRBJ1-2; D is possibly TRBD1 (5 bases). The CDR3 sequence: CASSLARGTAAPKRGYTF. The CDR3 nucleotides are TGTGCCAGCAGCTTAGCGCGCGGGACGGCGGCTCCAAAGAGGGGCTACACCTTC.